Sequencing of this T cell receptor (beta chain) was carried out in a study of blood T cell repertoires in COVID-19. Study-wide background: PBMCs, B-cell-depleted T cells, or T cells provided the cDNA or gDNA that made up the material.

Original analysis: Counts of nucleated cells, estimated from reference gene primer amplification, were obtained. Data came from immunoSEQ multiplex PCR; TCRdb stores just in-frame clones and leaves some out. V, J and clone size are taken as reported in that table, and D and trimming were inferred from the DNA itself. This table holds approximately 170,000 clones, about 85% found once. Germline V gene lookup returns CDR1 ENHRY and CDR2 SYGVKD. The J segment lost 4 bases and the V segment lost 3 bases, leaving 2 bases of the junction unmatched. CDR3 size: 15 residues. This sequence originates from an elderly man with COVID-19, enrolled during active disease. The rearrangement uses TRBV10-3 and TRBJ2-3; 12 positions agree with TRBD1. The sequenced sample consisted of peripheral blood. The CDR3 region is CAISDRDRGPDTQYF. The CDR3 DNA reads TGTGCCATCAGTGATCGGGACAGGGGGCCAGATACGCAGTATTTT.